This T cell receptor beta chain emerged from a study of blood T cell repertoires in COVID-19 (dated by TCRdb to 2020 to 2022). Regarding the complete study: Samples from collaborators originated in the United States, Italy and Spain and spanned both the acute and convalescent phases of COVID-19. The material from the prospective study consisted of cDNA or gDNA derived from T cells, B-cell-depleted T cells, or PBMCs. The dataset comprised deeply sampled blood TCRbeta repertoires from subjects exposed to, actively infected with, or recovered from COVID-19. A freely available public database, intended as a resource for researchers studying the immune response to SARS-CoV-2, is where the repertoires were released. The samples were drawn from two sources: the first 160 participants of the ongoing ImmuneRACE study, and 1,000 to 1,500 subjects contributed by 6 global collaborators. A de-identified subject ID, COVID-19 status, age in years and sex were almost always included in the sample metadata. Where HLA class I and class II types were available, the types were taken from metadata supplied by the sample provider, not from assay-based typing. The investigation overall reported the following: The amount of clinical and demographic metadata varied by source and participant and was provided uncurated.

The immunoSEQ Assay, a bias-controlled multiplex PCR, was used to amplify TCRbeta CDR3 regions from genomic DNA. Per the source publication's procedure: Within the assay, amplification of reference gene primers was used to estimate how many nucleated cells each sample contained. To quantify the absolute abundance of each unique TCRbeta CDR3 rearrangement, sequence reads were collapsed and filtered. Productive Simpson clonality was computed per sample as the square root of Simpson's diversity index over productive rearrangements. TCRdb limited this immuneACCESS table to in-frame rearrangements with V and J called. A share of clones is missing; checked studies link under half to unresolved V genes, and the rest is unexplained. V and J calls and clone size come straight from that table; D and trimming were deduced from the DNA. In this sample the table shows approximately 260,000 clones, about 80% of which occur a single time. The top ten constitute 3.4% of the sample.

Participants in the prospective study were aged about 18 to 95 years, lived in 20 to 30 United States geographic areas, and enrolled through a virtual design. Cohort assignment in the prospective study relied on participant-reported clinical history from a screening survey and a study questionnaire. Recovered participants in ImmuneRACE Cohort 3 were defined by two consecutive negative NP/OP PCR tests, clearance by a healthcare professional, or resolution of symptoms. Mobile phlebotomists in the prospective study collected whole blood, serum and a nasopharyngeal or oropharyngeal swab from every participant. Over a roughly 2-month period, participants in the prospective study had the option of providing additional blood draws and questionnaires. Blood samples from the prospective study were shipped frozen or at room temperature prior to DNA extraction. CDR1 is given as MNHEY and CDR2 as SVGAGI, both from the germline V gene. The CDR3 measures 15 amino acids from cysteine to phenylalanine. The CDR3 DNA has 45 bases and is translated from base 1. Between the V and J ends, shortened by 6 bases and 0 bases respectively, the junction contains 15 bases.

A note on this clone: The antigen this receptor binds is unknown. No much larger clone exists at a distance of one base, and base qualities are not known.

The sequence links TRBV6-5 to TRBJ2-7; the best D guess is TRBD1, with 6 bases matching. Sequenced input: PBMCs or T cells enriched from blood (not recorded which). This TCR was recovered from a man between 50 and 59 years old who had recovered from COVID-19. The CDR3 amino acid sequence is: CASRTPTGDSYEQYF. The bases read TGTGCCAGCAGAACACCGACAGGTGACTCCTACGAGCAGTACTTC.